Included here is one T cell receptor (beta chain) sequence, with context. Its antigen is not known. PCR or immunohistochemistry showed mismatch repair deficiency in every enrolled patient. The data were taken from a study of PD-1 blockade in mismatch repair-deficient tumors. J lost 8 bases, V lost 7 bases, and 10 bases had no gene match. The length of the CDR3 is 14 residues. Per germline, CDR1 SEHNR and CDR2 FQNEAQ (reference sequence). Profiled with immunoSEQ multiplex PCR; TCRdb holds only in-frame clones, not every one. Of some 100,000 clones listed, 82% are singletons. Findings and limits, study-wide: Tumor-resident clones, often undetectable pretreatment in blood, expanded then contracted after pembrolizumab.

Sequencing used peripheral blood, obtained 30 to 36 weeks after starting pembrolizumab. The V and J genes are TRBV7-9 and TRBJ1-4; 7 nucleotides agree with TRBD1. The clonotype was recovered from an adult with mismatch repair-deficient cancer. This chain's CDR3 is CASIKGQEAEKLFF. CDR3 DNA: TGTGCCAGCATCAAAGGACAGGAGGCGGAAAAACTGTTTTTT.